This T cell receptor beta chain was found in a study of blood T cells in healthy people across ages. On the study more broadly: Template-switching capture recovered about one barcoded beta molecule per two T cells. Study-level findings and limits: Naive CD4+ cell counts and diversity both ran higher in long-lived than in aged donors.

As for this clonotype: Its antigen is as yet unknown.

Trimming took 5 bases from V and 9 from J; bases not matched to a gene: 13. The germline V gene has CDR1 SNHLY and CDR2 FYNNEI. CDR3 size: 15 residues. Extraction yielded at least 5 micrograms of total RNA per sample. Alongside a J-beta primer mix, a sample-barcoded 5' primer served in a second PCR lasting about 6 to 11 cycles. Every cDNA molecule bore a tag from a template-switch adaptor containing 12 random nucleotides. TCRdb re-called the 5' RACE reads through MiXCR, storing one row per CDR3 protein. The sample carries fewer than 2 million distinct CDR3 sequences, roughly 43% recorded once. The sequencing input was blood. The source is a human donor in good health. The chain is built from TRBV2 and TRBJ2-1; 7 nucleotides agree with TRBD2. CDR3 bases: TGTGCCAGCAGTTATACCGAGGGAGGGACCGGTGAGCAGTTCTTC. It is translated as CASSYTEGGTGEQFF.